This T cell receptor (beta chain) was sequenced during a study of blood T cell repertoires in COVID-19 (dated by TCRdb to the early 2020s). About the investigation overall: The collaborator samples originated in the United States, Italy and Spain and spanned the acute and convalescent phases of COVID-19. The prospective study material was composed of cDNA or gDNA derived from T cells, B-cell-depleted T cells, or PBMCs. The dataset comprised deeply sampled blood TCRbeta repertoires from subjects exposed to, actively infected with, or recovered from COVID-19. The repertoires were made available in a free public database intended to serve as a resource for research on the immune response to SARS-CoV-2. Samples were obtained from the ongoing ImmuneRACE study (first 160 participants) and from about 1,300 subjects provided by 6 global collaborators. Sample metadata almost always included a de-identified subject ID, COVID-19 status, age in years and sex. Where available, HLA class I and class II types were obtained from metadata supplied by the sample provider rather than from assay-based typing. What the research found in general, with its limitations: How much clinical and demographic metadata was included differed by source and by participant, and the metadata was provided uncurated.

In the prospective study, participants were about 18 to 95 years old, resided in approximately 22 geographic areas of the United States, and were enrolled through a virtual design. Cohort assignment in the prospective study relied on participant-reported clinical history from a screening survey and a study questionnaire. In the prospective study, mobile phlebotomists collected whole blood, serum and a nasopharyngeal or oropharyngeal swab from each participant. Additional blood draws and questionnaires over an approximately 2-month period could optionally be provided by prospective study participants. Before DNA extraction, blood samples from the prospective study were shipped at room temperature or frozen. Points on this clone: It lacks a known antigen. Per-base qualities were not stored, and no clone one base away is much larger.

TCRbeta CDR3 regions were amplified from genomic DNA using the immunoSEQ Assay, a bias-controlled multiplex PCR. Concerning the study's data processing: The number of nucleated cells in each sample was estimated from the amplification of reference gene primers within the assay. To quantify the absolute abundance of each unique TCRbeta CDR3 rearrangement, sequence reads were collapsed and filtered. Productive Simpson clonality was computed per sample as the square root of Simpson's diversity index over productive rearrangements. TCRdb took over this immuneACCESS table, retaining in-frame rearrangements with V and J assigned. Such tables are incomplete; in checked studies, under half of the missing clones stem from an unresolved V gene, and the remainder is unexplained. The V and J calls and clone size come from that table; D and trimming were worked out from the DNA. Counted in this sample were fewer than 300,000 clones; 70% to 90% of them appeared once. The top ten hold over 1% of the sample.

The trim is 1 base for V and 11 bases for J, with a gap of 15 bases between the germline ends. Taken from cysteine to phenylalanine, the CDR3 has 15 residues. The CDR3 DNA has 45 bases and is translated from base 1. Reading the germline V gene gives CDR1 MGHRA and CDR2 YSYEKL. The chain joins TRBV4-1 to TRBJ1-6; the D segment could be TRBD1, given 5 matching bases. The sample taken for sequencing was PBMCs or T cells enriched from blood (not recorded which). The TCR originated in a woman in her thirties or forties with acute COVID-19. For the CDR3, the sequence is CASSQGGARVPPLHF. DNA sequence: TGCGCCAGCAGCCAAGGGGGTGCCAGGGTTCCACCCCTCCACTTT.